Listed here are 29 T cell receptor beta chains from one sample, sequenced in a study of blood T cell repertoires in COVID-19. TCRdb's copy holds only in-frame clones and misses some; the assay was immunoSEQ multiplex PCR. This sample has fewer than 110,000 clones, with around 89% found just once. Sample: peripheral blood. These TCRs come from a man aged 45 to 65 with active or convalescent COVID-19.

The chain joins TRBV24-1 to TRBJ1-3; TRBD1 aligns across 8 bases. CDR1 is KGHDR, CDR2 SFDVKD, per germline. This CDR3 has 15 amino acids. J lost 8 bases, V lost 1 base, and 6 bases had no gene match. CDR3: CATSDFAQGVDTIYF. CDR3 bases: TGTGCCACCAGTGATTTTGCACAGGGGGTGGACACCATATATTTT.

The rearrangement links TRBV3-1 (or the pseudogene TRBV3-2) to TRBJ1-5; tentative D call: TRBD1 (5 bases). Trimming left V 1 base short and J 11 bases short, with 18 bases between. CDR3 size: 15 residues. In germline, CDR1 is LGHDT, CDR2 YNNKEL (reference sequence). The CDR3: CASSQAGGSTMSQHF. DNA of the CDR3: TGTGCCAGCAGCCAAGCCGGGGGGAGTACGATGTCCCAGCATTTT.

The chain employs TRBV27 and TRBJ2-1; 7 bases fit TRBD2. V shed 7 bases and J 7 bases; nucleotides not matched to a gene: 10. The germline V gene has CDR1 MNHEY and CDR2 SMNVEV (reference sequence). This CDR3 contains 14 residues. This CDR3 is CASIPSGAENEQFF. CDR3 bases: TGTGCCAGCATTCCTAGCGGAGCGGAAAATGAGCAGTTCTTC.

The chain recombines TRBV7-9 with TRBJ2-7, with a possible D match to TRBD2 (6 bases). This CDR3 has 11 residues. Trimming stripped 8 bases from V and 3 bases from J, with 8 bases between. Per germline, CDR1 SEHNR and CDR2 FQNEAQ (reference sequence). The CDR3 coding sequence is TGTGCCAGCTCCGGGAGCTACGAGCAGTACTTC. Translation: CASSGSYEQYF.

The rearrangement uses TRBV18 and TRBJ2-5; possibly TRBD2 for D (5 bases). This CDR3 has 14 residues. The germline V and J ends were trimmed by 0 bases and 4 bases, with 9 bases remaining between them. Germline-derived CDR1 and CDR2 are KGHSH and LQKENI. The CDR3 DNA follows: TGTGCCAGCTCACCACCCGCCCGGGGAGAGACCCAGTACTTC. It yields the protein CASSPPARGETQYF.

This chain connects TRBV4-3 to TRBJ1-2; tentatively, D is TRBD1 (5 bases). With 0 bases removed from V and 3 bases from J, the gap between germline ends came to 17 bases. This CDR3 has 17 residues. The germline V gene encodes CDR1 LGHNA and CDR2 YSLEER. This chain's CDR3 is CASSQETVAGGDYGYTF. CDR3 nucleotide sequence: TGCGCCAGCAGCCAAGAGACAGTCGCCGGTGGGGACTATGGCTACACCTTC.

Only a few counts were recorded for this clone. This chain joins TRBV9 and TRBJ2-3; the D gene is possibly TRBD2 (6 bases). The CDR3 covers 15 residues. CDR1 SGDLS and CDR2 YYNGEE come from the germline V gene. Deletions cut 0 bases from V and 2 bases from J, with 10 bases between. The CDR3: CASSVGDSHTDTQYF. The CDR3 DNA reads as TGTGCCAGCAGCGTAGGGGACTCCCACACAGATACGCAGTATTTT.

The V call is TRBV12-3 or TRBV12-4, the J call TRBJ2-5; a possible D gene is TRBD2 (5 bases). The CDR3 contains 13 residues. The V and J ends lost 3 bases and 7 bases respectively, with 12 bases between them. In DNA form, the CDR3 reads TGTGCCAGCAGTTTGGAGGTGATGGGGACCCAGTACTTC. Its translation: CASSLEVMGTQYF.

The V and J genes are TRBV5-1 and TRBJ1-6, with D unclear. From germline, CDR1 is SGHRS and CDR2 YFSETQ. The length of the CDR3 is 15 residues. Deletions cut 0 bases from V and 9 bases from J, with 13 bases between. CDR3 DNA sequence: TGCGCCAGCAGCTTGGGTCGTTCACGAGGTTCACCCCTCCACTTT. Translated: CASSLGRSRGSPLHF.

On this clone itself: One junction end disagrees with the germline gene, perhaps due to a read error. This chain uses TRBV29-1 with TRBJ2-3; TRBD2 matches at 9 bases. CDR3 length equals 12 residues. Germline assignment: CDR1 SQVTM and CDR2 ANQGSEA. DNA of the CDR3: TGCAGCGTGGGGAACACCGGGACTAGCTGTGATTTT. It specifies CSVGNTGTSCDF.

The gene calls are TRBV27 and TRBJ1-1; 7 nucleotides align to TRBD1. V lost 1 base and J lost 6; bases outside the gene matches: 2. The CDR3 totals 13 residues. CDR1 is MNHEY, CDR2 SMNVEV, per germline (reference sequence). In nucleotides, the CDR3 is TGTGCCAGCAGTTTATGGGGACAGTCTGAAGCTTTCTTT. Translating it yields CASSLWGQSEAFF.

CDR3 region: CASSLEPQGSTEAFF. DNA of the CDR3: TGTGCCAGCAGCTTAGAACCCCAGGGGTCCACTGAAGCTTTCTTT. The J gene is TRBJ1-1, the V gene TRBV7-6; D might be TRBD1 (6 bases). The germline V gene encodes CDR1 SGHVS and CDR2 FNYEAQ. The ends were cut back, 1 base at V and 4 bases at J, with 13 bases in the middle. This CDR3 is built from 15 residues.

J is TRBJ2-7 and V is TRBV7-9, with 11 bases fitting TRBD2. Germline V lookup: CDR1 SEHNR, CDR2 FQNEAQ (reference sequence). The V gene end was trimmed by 2 bases and the J gene end by 5 bases; junction bases not matched to a gene: 5. This CDR3 is 15 amino acids long. The CDR3 nucleotides read TGTGCCAGCAGCTTAACTAGCGGGAGTCTGGACGAGCAGTACTTC. Its protein is CASSLTSGSLDEQYF. The full variable domain, in which reference TRBV7-9 and TRBJ2-7 provide the parts outside the CDR3, is DTGVSQNPRHKITKRGQNVTFRCDPISEHNRLYWYRQTLGQGPEFLTYFQNEAQLEKSRLLSDRFSAERPKGSFSTLEIQRTEQGDSAMYLCASSLTSGSLDEQYFGPGTRLTVT.

This clone appeared once. The J gene is TRBJ1-5, the V gene TRBV3-1 (or the pseudogene TRBV3-2); weak D call: TRBD1 (5 bases). Germline V CDR1 and CDR2: LGHDT, YNNKEL (reference sequence). Trimming removed 4 bases at V and 4 bases at J, with 14 bases between. CDR3 length equals 15 residues. CDR3 sequence reads: CASSPWGGDNQPQHF. CDR3 DNA sequence: TGTGCCAGCAGCCCTTGGGGAGGGGATAATCAGCCCCAGCATTTT.

This clone was counted a few times. V gene TRBV5-1 combines with J gene TRBJ1-1; D is ambiguous. The CDR3 is 15 residues long. Looked up from germline, CDR1 is SGHRS and CDR2 is YFSETQ. V dropped 0 bases and J dropped 0 bases, with 9 bases sitting between them. CDR3 sequence (DNA): TGCGCCAGCAGCTTGGAGGCAGGATTGAACACTGAAGCTTTCTTT. Its translation is CASSLEAGLNTEAFF.

This chain joins TRBV3-1 (or the pseudogene TRBV3-2) and TRBJ1-6; perhaps TRBD1 as D (5 bases). V lost 4 bases, J lost 9 bases, and 10 bases lay in between. There are 13 residues in the CDR3. Looked up from germline, CDR1 is LGHDT and CDR2 is YNNKEL (reference sequence). In DNA form, the CDR3 reads TGTGCCAGCAGCCGGCGTGGGGCTTCACCCCTCCACTTT. Its translation: CASSRRGASPLHF.

This chain joins TRBV7-8 and TRBJ1-2; maybe TRBD1 (6 bases). Looked up from germline, CDR1 is SGHVS and CDR2 is FQNEAQ. V lost 9 bases and J 4 bases, leaving 30 bases between the germline ends. The CDR3 spans 18 residues. CDR3 loop: CARQMDRVHVGVGYGYTF. The CDR3 coding sequence is TGTGCCAGGCAGATGGACAGAGTCCATGTCGGGGTAGGCTATGGCTACACCTTC. Combining the CDR3 with reference TRBV7-8 and TRBJ1-2 gives the whole variable domain GAGVSQSPRYKVAKRGQDVALRCDPISGHVSLFWYQQALGQGPEFLTYFQNEAQLDKSGLPSDRFFAERPEGSVSTLKIQRTQQEDSAVYLCARQMDRVHVGVGYGYTFGSGTRLTVV.

The chain is built from TRBV18 and TRBJ2-7, with TRBD2 identical over 8 bases. With 0 bases clipped from V and 6 bases from J, the junction kept 7 bases outside the gene matches. This CDR3 comprises 15 residues. CDR1 is KGHSH, CDR2 LQKENI, per germline. This CDR3 reads CASSPPGTSSREQYF. CDR3 in DNA: TGTGCCAGCTCACCACCGGGGACTAGTTCGCGCGAGCAGTACTTC.

The rearrangement links TRBV9 to TRBJ2-2; 7 bases match TRBD2. With 1 base clipped from V and 4 bases from J, the junction kept 10 bases outside the gene matches. This CDR3 comprises 17 residues. Looked up from germline, CDR1 is SGDLS and CDR2 is YYNGEE. The CDR3 here is CASSVIFPGRGTGELFF. The CDR3 DNA reads as TGTGCCAGCAGCGTAATTTTTCCTGGGAGGGGCACCGGGGAGCTGTTTTTT.

This clone was counted once. This rearrangement joins TRBV5-4 to TRBJ1-4, with 9 bases matching TRBD1. V gave up 0 bases and J gave up 10 bases; unmatched junction bases: 10. The CDR3 extends over 16 amino acids. The germline gives CDR1 SGHNT, CDR2 YYREEE (reference sequence). DNA for the CDR3: TGTGCCAGCAGCTTGGATGGGGGACAGGGTAGCGGAAAACTGTTTTTT. Its protein is CASSLDGGQGSGKLFF. Combining the CDR3 with reference TRBV5-4 and TRBJ1-4 gives the whole variable domain ETGVTQSPTHLIKTRGQQVTLRCSSQSGHNTVSWYQQALGQGPQFIFQYYREEENGRGNFPPRFSGLQFPNYSSELNVNALELDDSALYLCASSLDGGQGSGKLFFGSGTQLSVL.

V is TRBV24-1 and J is TRBJ2-1, with 8 bases fitting TRBD2. CDR3 length: 15 amino acids. From germline, CDR1 is KGHDR and CDR2 SFDVKD. V was clipped by 7 bases and J by 3 bases; unmatched bases: 7. The CDR3 loop is CATSSAGGNYNEQFF. The CDR3 nucleotides are TGTGCCACCAGCTCCGCGGGGGGAAACTACAATGAGCAGTTCTTC.

The gene calls are TRBV9 and TRBJ2-1; 11 nucleotides agree with TRBD2. The CDR3 covers 15 residues. Germline V gene data show CDR1 as SGDLS and CDR2 as YYNGEE. V trimming: 2 bases; J trimming: 3 bases; junction bases outside the gene matches: 1. The CDR3, as DNA: TGTGCCAGCAGCGTCGGGACTAGCGGCTACAATGAGCAGTTCTTC. It yields the protein CASSVGTSGYNEQFF.

The V and J genes are TRBV28 and TRBJ1-2; 8 bases line up with TRBD1. CDR1 and CDR2 from the germline V gene are MDHEN and SYDVKM. This CDR3 contains 16 residues. Germline trimming cut 0 bases from V and 4 bases from J; bases unmatched to any gene: 7. The CDR3 region has the DNA TGTGCCAGCAGTTTATGGGGGGCAGGGGGCTTCTATGGCTACACCTTC. This encodes CASSLWGAGGFYGYTF.

The rearrangement links TRBV7-2 to TRBJ2-1; possible D gene TRBD2, 6 bases. V lost 2 bases and J lost 7, with 9 bases in between. CDR3 length: 13 amino acids. Germline V gives CDR1 SGHTA, CDR2 FQGNSA. CDR3 sequence: CASSLSGPNEQFF. CDR3 nucleotides: TGTGCCAGCAGCTTAAGCGGGCCTAATGAGCAGTTCTTC.

The sample holds a few counts of this clone. CDR3 sequence reads: CASSYLGRAYGYTF. CDR3 DNA sequence: TGTGCCAGCAGTTACCTCGGCAGGGCCTATGGCTACACCTTC. The chain has TRBV6-5 and TRBJ1-2; weak D call: TRBD1 (5 bases). The V end lost 2 bases, the J end lost 4 bases, and 11 bases lay between the germline ends. CDR1 is MNHEY and CDR2 is SVGAGI in the germline V gene. The CDR3 length is 14 residues.

The chain links TRBV11-2 to TRBJ1-3; 7 bases are a match to TRBD1. Germline V CDR1 and CDR2: SGHAT, FQNNGV. The junction had 1 base not matched to a gene; V was cut back by 0 bases and J by 2 bases. This CDR3 has 15 residues. The CDR3 DNA is TGTGCCAGCAGCTTAGAAAGGGGGCCTGGAAACACCATATATTTT. The encoded protein is CASSLERGPGNTIYF.

The chain couples TRBV14 to TRBJ2-1, with TRBD2 matching over 9 bases. In germline, CDR1 is SGHDN, CDR2 FVKESK. This CDR3 region has 17 residues. J was trimmed by 5 bases and V by 4 bases; bases with no gene match: 12. The CDR3 reads CASSPQEQSSGDNEQFF. For the CDR3, the DNA is TGTGCCAGCAGCCCGCAAGAACAGTCTAGCGGGGACAATGAGCAGTTCTTC.

J is TRBJ2-7 and V is TRBV28, with D possibly being TRBD2 (5 bases). This CDR3 region has 14 residues. Looked up from germline, CDR1 is MDHEN and CDR2 is SYDVKM. Trimming stripped 6 bases from V and 2 bases from J, with 14 bases between. Here the CDR3 DNA reads TGTGCCAGCAGCCGAAAAGACTATCCCTACGAGCAGTACTTC. Its protein is CASSRKDYPYEQYF.

The chain has TRBV5-1 and TRBJ1-6, with TRBD1 matching 10 bases. CDR1 is SGHRS, CDR2 YFSETQ, per germline. V lost 0 bases, J lost 8 bases, and 5 bases stayed unmatched. The CDR3 extends over 16 amino acids. CDR3 bases: TGCGCCAGCAGCTTGGGGACAGGGGGTACTGATTCACCCCTCCACTTT. Translation gives CASSLGTGGTDSPLHF.